These 32 T cell receptor beta chains originate from one sample sequenced in a study of CD4+ T cells in melanoma. Sequenced by immunoSEQ multiplex PCR; TCRdb stores in-frame clones only, minus some. The sample lists about 15,000 clones, roughly 60% occurring once. The sequencing input was cells from a culture (not recorded whether cultured in vitro). These receptors were collected from a human donor with melanoma.

The chain links TRBV28 to TRBJ1-1; D unresolved. Trimming shortened V by 6 bases and J by 8 bases, and 13 bases separated the two germline ends. This CDR3 is built from 12 residues. From germline, CDR1 is MDHEN and CDR2 SYDVKM. CDR3 amino acids: CASRVAETEAFF. The CDR3 nucleotides are TGTGCCAGCAGGGTCGCGGAAACAGAAGCTTTCTTT.

This clone was counted a few times. The chain is built from TRBV14 and TRBJ2-1, with D uncertain. There are 15 residues in the CDR3. CDR1 and CDR2 (germline): SGHDN, FVKESK. V lost 1 base and J lost 3, with 10 bases in between. Written as DNA, the CDR3 is TGTGCCAGCAGCCAAGGACTCGTATTCTACAATGAGCAGTTCTTC. This encodes CASSQGLVFYNEQFF.

The CDR3 is CASSQLGTRYGKNTEAFF. The CDR3 coding sequence is TGCGCCAGCAGCCAATTAGGGACAAGGTACGGGAAGAACACTGAAGCTTTCTTT. The rearrangement joins TRBV4-1 to TRBJ1-1, with D perhaps TRBD1 (6 bases). Germline lookup yields CDR1 MGHRA and CDR2 YSYEKL. V shed 2 bases and J shed 1 base, with 20 bases lying between them. The CDR3 spans 18 residues.

This chain uses TRBV7-8 with TRBJ2-3; D gene ambiguous. Between the trimmed V and J ends, which lost 3 bases and 4 bases, there was a span of 8 bases. This CDR3 has 13 residues. CDR1 is SGHVS and CDR2 is FQNEAQ in the germline V gene. This chain's CDR3 is CASSFSGPDTQYF. DNA of the CDR3: TGTGCCAGCAGCTTCTCTGGGCCAGATACGCAGTATTTT. Full variable domain (remainder filled in from reference TRBV7-8 and TRBJ2-3): GAGVSQSPRYKVAKRGQDVALRCDPISGHVSLFWYQQALGQGPEFLTYFQNEAQLDKSGLPSDRFFAERPEGSVSTLKIQRTQQEDSAVYLCASSFSGPDTQYFGPGTRLTVL.

Judged by abundance, this clone is medium-sized. The V gene is TRBV2, the J gene TRBJ2-5; D gene unclear. Germline CDR1 SNHLY, CDR2 FYNNEI. The CDR3 loop spans 15 amino acids. V lost 6 bases to trimming and J lost 2 bases, with 16 bases between them. CDR3 in amino acids: CASRTLDGDQETQYF. CDR3 bases: TGTGCCAGCAGGACCCTGGACGGTGATCAAGAGACCCAGTACTTC. Filled out from reference TRBV2 and TRBJ2-5, the complete variable domain reads EPEVTQTPSHQVTQMGQEVILRCVPISNHLYFYWYRQILGQKVEFLVSFYNNEISEKSEIFDDQFSVERPDGSNFTLKIRSTKLEDSAMYFCASRTLDGDQETQYFGPGTRLLVL.

V is TRBV7-9 and J is TRBJ2-5; D unclear. Germline assignment: CDR1 SEHNR and CDR2 FQNEAQ (reference sequence). The CDR3 consists of 15 residues. Deletions cut 0 bases from V and 4 bases from J, with 12 bases between. The CDR3 reads CASSLAWASRETQYF. The CDR3 bases are TGTGCCAGCAGCTTAGCGTGGGCGAGCCGAGAGACCCAGTACTTC.

Within the sample, this clone is medium-sized. The chain couples TRBV7-3 to TRBJ1-2, with TRBD1 matching over 8 bases. The V gene's germline CDR1 is SGHTA and CDR2 FQGTGA. There are 13 residues in the CDR3. The V gene end was trimmed by 2 bases and the J gene end by 13 bases; junction bases not matched to a gene: 9. CDR3 DNA: TGTGCCAGCAGCTTATTTGAGGGACAGGCGCTCACCTTC. Translating it yields CASSLFEGQALTF. Variable domain in full (rest from reference TRBV7-3 and TRBJ1-2): GAGVSQTPSNKVTEKGKYVELRCDPISGHTALYWYRQSLGQGPEFLIYFQGTGAADDSGLPNDRFFAVRPEGSVSTLKIQRTERGDSAVYLCASSLFEGQALTFGSGTRLTVV.

The chain uses TRBV7-6 and TRBJ2-3; D unresolved. CDR1 is SGHVS and CDR2 is FNYEAQ in the germline V gene. Trimming removed 2 bases from V and 4 bases from J, with 4 bases in between. CDR3 length: 12 residues. CDR3: CASSLQADTQYF. The CDR3 coding sequence is TGTGCCAGCAGCTTACAGGCAGATACGCAGTATTTT.

The gene calls are TRBV19 and TRBJ2-1, with D tentatively TRBD2 (6 bases). Germline loops: CDR1 LNHDA, CDR2 SQIVND (reference sequence). The CDR3 consists of 15 residues. V gave up 6 bases and J gave up 10 bases, with 22 bases separating them. The chain's CDR3 is CASSNPSGRRDEQFF. Written as DNA, the CDR3 is TGTGCCAGTAGCAACCCGTCAGGGAGGAGGGACGAGCAGTTCTTC. Variable domain in full (rest from reference TRBV19 and TRBJ2-1): DGGITQSPKYLFRKEGQNVTLSCEQNLNHDAMYWYRQDPGQGLRLIYYSQIVNDFQKGDIAEGYSVSREKKESFPLTVTSAQKNPTAFYLCASSNPSGRRDEQFFGPGTRLTVL.

This chain connects TRBV5-5 to TRBJ2-7; 7 bases agree with TRBD2. The CDR3 length is 13 residues. The J segment lost 4 bases and the V segment lost 4 bases, leaving 5 bases of the junction unmatched. Germline assignment: CDR1 SGHKS and CDR2 YYEKEE (reference sequence). The CDR3 nucleotides read TGTGCCAGCAGCGGGACTACAGGTTACGAGCAGTACTTC. This codes for CASSGTTGYEQYF.

V and J are TRBV5-1 and TRBJ1-2; 9 positions match TRBD1. Trimming at V came to 4 bases and at J to 4 bases, leaving 8 bases not matched to a gene. Germline CDR1 is SGHRS and CDR2 is YFSETQ. The CDR3 loop spans 15 amino acids. Here the CDR3 reads CASSVRDRAGYGYTF. The CDR3 coding sequence is TGCGCCAGCAGCGTCCGGGACAGGGCGGGCTATGGCTACACCTTC.

This sequence joins TRBV6-5 and TRBJ1-2; 7 bases match TRBD1. Germline V CDR1 and CDR2: MNHEY, SVGAGI. This CDR3 is built from 16 residues. V trimming: 4 bases; J trimming: 0 bases; junction bases outside the gene matches: 8. CDR3 sequence: CASSSPTGTTNYGYTF. The CDR3 coding sequence is TGTGCCAGCAGTTCTCCGACAGGGACAACTAACTATGGCTACACCTTC.

The gene calls are TRBV6-1 and TRBJ1-2, with 7 bases aligning to TRBD1. The CDR3 loop spans 13 amino acids. CDR1 is MNHNS, CDR2 SASEGT, per germline. J was trimmed by 8 bases and V by 5 bases; bases with no gene match: 8. CDR3 in amino acids: CASSSIQGRGYTF. CDR3 in DNA: TGTGCCAGCAGTTCCATACAGGGGCGAGGCTACACCTTC.

V is TRBV15 and J is TRBJ2-6; D is uncertain. The CDR3 totals 16 residues. The V end lost 0 bases, the J end lost 4 bases, and 10 bases lay between the germline ends. CDR1 and CDR2 from the germline V gene are LNHNV and YYDKDF (reference sequence). The DNA of the CDR3 is TGTGCCACCAGCAGAGATTTGGCGCTCGGGGCCAACGTCCTGACTTTC. Translated: CATSRDLALGANVLTF.

The rearrangement joins TRBV11-2 to TRBJ2-3, with D perhaps matching TRBD2 (6 bases). CDR1 is SGHAT, CDR2 FQNNGV, per germline. Trimming took 6 bases from V and 11 from J, leaving 12 bases between them. There are 11 residues in the CDR3. The CDR3 reads CASRGGPEQYF. The CDR3 DNA is TGTGCCAGCAGGGGGGGACCTGAGCAGTATTTT.

The chain joins TRBV19 to TRBJ2-3, with 7 bases aligning to TRBD1. Germline CDR1 LNHDA, CDR2 SQIVND (reference sequence). The CDR3 length is 19 residues. V trimming: 8 bases; J trimming: 3 bases; junction bases outside the gene matches: 23. CDR3 DNA sequence: TGTGCCAGTTCTTATCGACAGGGTTCTTTACTGGAGTGGACAGATACGCAGTATTTT. Its translation is CASSYRQGSLLEWTDTQYF.

This chain links TRBV4-1 with TRBJ2-4; tentatively, D is TRBD2 (6 bases). Per germline, CDR1 MGHRA and CDR2 YSYEKL. The CDR3 covers 17 residues. Trimming took off 0 bases at V and 1 base at J, with 13 bases between the two ends. This CDR3 reads CASSQDRGSGAKNIQYF. The CDR3 bases are TGCGCCAGCAGCCAAGATCGGGGGAGCGGGGCCAAAAACATTCAGTACTTC.

The V and J genes are TRBV10-3 and TRBJ2-1; 7 bases are a match to TRBD1. Trimming cost V 5 bases and J 0 bases; bases outside gene matches: 13. The CDR3 covers 18 residues. Germline loops: CDR1 ENHRY, CDR2 SYGVKD. CDR3 in amino acids: CAISNPGDRATSYNEQFF. The CDR3 DNA reads TGTGCCATCAGTAACCCTGGGGACAGAGCTACCTCCTACAATGAGCAGTTCTTC.

The chain employs TRBV7-9 and TRBJ2-1; D is possibly TRBD2 (6 bases). Trimming stripped 6 bases from V and 7 bases from J, with 13 bases between. The CDR3 length is 13 residues. The V gene's germline CDR1 is SEHNR and CDR2 FQNEAQ (reference sequence). The CDR3 protein is CASRPVTRNEQFF. As DNA, the CDR3 is TGTGCCAGCAGGCCCGTGACTAGGAATGAGCAGTTCTTC.

This clone was counted between two and nine times. V gene TRBV18 combines with J gene TRBJ1-1; perhaps TRBD1 as D (5 bases). This CDR3 comprises 13 residues. The V end lost 7 bases, the J end lost 0 bases, and 9 bases lay between the germline ends. Germline V gene lookup returns CDR1 KGHSH and CDR2 LQKENI. The CDR3 bases are TGTGCCAGCTGGGGACGGATGAACACTGAAGCTTTCTTT. This translates into CASWGRMNTEAFF.

This clone was seen a few times. The chain is built from TRBV6-6 and TRBJ1-1; TRBD1 matches 9 bases. After removal of 5 bases from V and 7 bases from J, the junction contained 14 bases not matched to a gene. The CDR3 is 16 residues long. Germline V gives CDR1 MNHNY, CDR2 SVGAGI (reference sequence). The CDR3 coding sequence is TGTGCCAGCAGTCAGGGGACCGTTACAGGGGGCATTGAAGCTTTCTTT. It is translated as CASSQGTVTGGIEAFF.

The chain joins TRBV7-3 to TRBJ2-2; perhaps TRBD2 as D (5 bases). CDR3 length: 16 residues. Germline V gene lookup returns CDR1 SGHTA and CDR2 FQGTGA. V lost 2 bases and J 4 bases, leaving 14 bases between the germline ends. The CDR3 here is CASSLRTESGTGELFF. Written as DNA, the CDR3 is TGTGCCAGCAGCTTACGGACCGAGAGCGGCACCGGGGAGCTGTTTTTT.

This clone was seen a few times. The genes are TRBV7-9 and TRBJ1-2; D not certain. The V end lost 4 bases, the J end lost 7 bases, and 13 bases lay between the germline ends. The CDR3 extends over 13 amino acids. Germline CDR1 and CDR2: SEHNR and FQNEAQ (reference sequence). CDR3 in amino acids: CASSSTPRLGYTF. The CDR3 nucleotides read TGTGCCAGCAGCTCGACCCCCAGGCTTGGCTACACCTTC.

The gene calls are TRBV14 and TRBJ1-1, with D possibly TRBD1 on 5 matching bases. The germline V gene encodes CDR1 SGHDN and CDR2 FVKESK. This CDR3 is 15 amino acids long. Deletions cut 5 bases from V and 6 bases from J, with 19 bases between. The CDR3 DNA sequence: TGTGCCAGCAGCGCTTTCCAGGTGGGGGAAGCTGAAGCTTTCTTT. It specifies CASSAFQVGEAEAFF.

This clone showed up just a few times. V is TRBV9 and J is TRBJ1-4, with D possibly being TRBD1 (5 bases). Germline-derived CDR1 and CDR2 are SGDLS and YYNGEE. The CDR3 extends over 12 amino acids. The ends were cut back, 5 bases at V and 8 bases at J, with 10 bases in the middle. CDR3 sequence (DNA): TGTGCCAGCAGTCGGGACGGGGAAAAACTGTTTTTT. Translating gives CASSRDGEKLFF.

V usage is TRBV11-2 and J usage is TRBJ2-2; maybe TRBD2 (7 bases). The germline gives CDR1 SGHAT, CDR2 FQNNGV. V was cut by 3 bases and J by 4 bases, with 15 bases left in between. The CDR3 covers 16 residues. In DNA, the CDR3 is TGTGCCAGCAGCTTCGGGGGGCAGGGAGGCACCGGGGAGCTGTTTTTT. It specifies CASSFGGQGGTGELFF.

Details on this clone: In the same sample, other DNA sequences code for this CDR3. The rearrangement joins TRBV5-6 to TRBJ2-4; D call uncertain. The CDR3 consists of 14 residues. Per germline, CDR1 SGHDT and CDR2 YYEEEE. The V end lost 3 bases, the J end lost 0 bases, and 7 bases lay between the germline ends. CDR3 in DNA: TGTGCCAGCAGCTACGACCGAGCCAAAAACATTCAGTACTTC. It translates to CASSYDRAKNIQYF. Using reference TRBV5-6 and TRBJ2-4 for the parts outside the CDR3, the full variable domain is DAGVTQSPTHLIKTRGQQVTLRCSPKSGHDTVSWYQQALGQGPQFIFQYYEEEERQRGNFPDRFSGHQFPNYSSELNVNALLLGDSALYLCASSYDRAKNIQYFGAGTRLSVL.

The chain joins TRBV7-9 to TRBJ1-1; D may be TRBD1 (6 bases). V lost 6 bases and J lost 1, with 9 bases in between. Germline assignment: CDR1 SEHNR and CDR2 FQNEAQ (reference sequence). The CDR3 spans 13 residues. CDR3 nucleotide sequence: TGTGCCAGCAGAGGACAGAGGAACACTGAAGCTTTCTTT. Protein: CASRGQRNTEAFF.

In this sample, this clone is medium-sized. This sequence joins TRBV2 and TRBJ1-2; D possibly corresponds to TRBD1 (5 bases). Trimming stripped 4 bases from V and 0 bases from J, with 12 bases between. The CDR3 runs to 15 residues. Germline lookup yields CDR1 SNHLY and CDR2 FYNNEI. The CDR3 loop reads CASSVVQDPNYGYTF. CDR3 nucleotide sequence: TGTGCCAGCAGTGTAGTACAGGACCCTAACTATGGCTACACCTTC.

This sequence joins TRBV6-6 and TRBJ2-7; D possibly uses TRBD1 or TRBD2 (5 bases each). The CDR3 is made up of 14 amino acids. Trimming shortened V by 6 bases and J by 0 bases, and 12 bases separated the two germline ends. Germline values: CDR1 MNHNY, CDR2 SVGAGI (reference sequence). The CDR3 loop is CASSSRDASYEQYF. CDR3 nucleotide sequence: TGTGCCAGCAGCTCTCGGGACGCCTCCTACGAGCAGTACTTC.

This chain connects TRBV12-2 to TRBJ1-1. TRBV12-2 is classified as a pseudogene. The CDR3 is made up of 18 amino acids. Here the CDR3 reads CASREIRRDIAGNTEAFF. DNA of the CDR3: TGTGCAAGTCGCGAAATACGCCGGGACATCGCGGGAAACACTGAAGCTTTCTTT.

This clone is a singleton in its sample. The chain carries TRBV12-5 and TRBJ2-7, with 7 bases that match TRBD2. V shed 0 bases, J shed 5 bases, and the junction held 13 bases outside the gene matches. Per the germline V gene, CDR1 is LGHNT and CDR2 is FRNRAP. This CDR3 is built from 17 residues. The CDR3 coding sequence is TGTGCTAGTGGTTTGGTAGACGGAGGGGAGGGGCCGGACGAGCAGTACTTC. The encoded protein is CASGLVDGGEGPDEQYF.